The 32 T cell receptor beta chains listed next were all sequenced from one sample in a study of cytotoxic CD8 clonotypes in ibrutinib-treated CLL. Generated by immunoSEQ multiplex PCR, the TCRdb table keeps only in-frame clones and is missing some. Among some 140,000 clones listed, around three quarters were seen once. The sample in question was PBMCs, obtained after 12 months of ibrutinib treatment. The receptors come from a human donor with chronic lymphocytic leukemia.

The V call is TRBV25-1, the J call TRBJ1-3; no clear D. The CDR3 is 13 residues long. V lost 6 bases and J lost 4, with 10 bases in between. Germline V lookup: CDR1 MGHDK, CDR2 SYGVNS. CDR3 DNA sequence: TGTGCCAGCAGGGGGAATGGGGGAAACACCATATATTTT. Translation gives CASRGNGGNTIYF.

This sequence joins TRBV28 and TRBJ2-1; D gene uncertain. The germline CDR1 and CDR2 sequences are MDHEN and SYDVKM. V lost 7 bases and J 0 bases, leaving 10 bases between the germline ends. This CDR3 has 14 amino acids. The CDR3 bases are TGTGCCAGCACAGCGCCAAACTCCTACAATGAGCAGTTCTTC. Amino acids: CASTAPNSYNEQFF.

This chain links TRBV6-6 with TRBJ1-3, with a possible D match to TRBD1 (5 bases). Trimming took off 4 bases at V and 7 bases at J, with 20 bases between the two ends. Germline lookup yields CDR1 MNHNY and CDR2 SVGAGI (reference sequence). The CDR3 contains 16 residues. The CDR3 spells CASSFGGLRRENTIYF. The CDR3 DNA sequence: TGTGCCAGCAGTTTTGGGGGGTTGAGGCGTGAGAACACCATATATTTT.

J is TRBJ2-3 and V is TRBV25-1, with D unresolved. The CDR3 is made up of 13 amino acids. Per the germline V gene, CDR1 is MGHDK and CDR2 is SYGVNS. Trimming removed 6 bases at V and 4 bases at J, with 11 bases between. CDR3 in DNA: TGTGCCAGCAGCCGGACGGACGCAGATACGCAGTATTTT. Amino acids: CASSRTDADTQYF.

V and J are TRBV6-1 and TRBJ1-1; D not resolved. V dropped 1 base and J dropped 0 bases, with 6 bases sitting between them. The CDR3 spans 14 residues. The germline V gene has CDR1 MNHNS and CDR2 SASEGT. For the CDR3, the DNA is TGTGCCAGCAGTGAAGGGGCACTGAACACTGAAGCTTTCTTT. It codes for CASSEGALNTEAFF.

On this clone: Other DNA sequences from this sample encode an identical CDR3 as well. V and J are TRBV4-1 and TRBJ1-5, with 7 nucleotides matching TRBD1. V lost 3 bases to trimming and J lost 5 bases; unmatched junction nucleotides: 7. The CDR3 consists of 15 residues. CDR1 and CDR2 from the germline V gene are MGHRA and YSYEKL. The CDR3, as DNA: TGCGCCAGCAGCCAGACTCGACAGGGTGATCAGCCCCAGCATTTT. This gives the protein CASSQTRQGDQPQHF.

This rearrangement joins TRBV11-1 to TRBJ2-1; 10 nucleotides match TRBD2. CDR1 SGHAT and CDR2 FQDESV come from the germline V gene (reference sequence). Unmatched junction bases numbered 8, after V lost 4 bases and J lost 8 bases. The CDR3 sequence is 15 residues long. In DNA form, the CDR3 reads TGTGCCAGCAGCTCACCTAGCGGGAGATATGATGAGCAGTTCTTC. Translation gives CASSSPSGRYDEQFF.

V is TRBV9 and J is TRBJ2-5; D is ambiguous. The germline V gene has CDR1 SGDLS and CDR2 YYNGEE. Trimming cost V 0 bases and J 12 bases, with 18 bases left between them. The CDR3 has 14 amino acids. CDR3 in DNA: TGTGCCAGCAGCGTAGGTTACGACGGCCACCCGGAGTACTTC. Its protein product is CASSVGYDGHPEYF.

The J gene is TRBJ1-4, the V gene TRBV5-1; perhaps TRBD1 as D (5 bases). From germline, CDR1 is SGHRS and CDR2 YFSETQ. Trimming removed 4 bases at V and 6 bases at J, with 10 bases between. The CDR3 has 13 amino acids. The CDR3 protein is CASSTGTDEKLFF. The CDR3 nucleotides read TGCGCCAGCAGCACCGGGACGGATGAAAAACTGTTTTTT.

This chain uses TRBV7-9 with TRBJ2-1; TRBD2 agrees at 11 bases. V lost 2 bases, J lost 4 bases, and 4 bases stayed unmatched. The CDR3 totals 16 residues. Germline V gene lookup returns CDR1 SEHNR and CDR2 FQNEAQ (reference sequence). The CDR3 spells CASSLPGLAVYNEQFF. The CDR3 bases are TGTGCCAGCAGCTTACCGGGACTAGCGGTTTACAATGAGCAGTTCTTC.

This clone was counted only a few times. This chain joins TRBV18 and TRBJ2-7; weak D call: TRBD2 (6 bases). The germline V gene encodes CDR1 KGHSH and CDR2 LQKENI. The V end was cut by 3 bases, the J end by 3 bases, with 9 bases between. CDR3 length equals 13 residues. CDR3 in DNA: TGTGCCAGCTCACCTTCGACTAGCTACGAGCAGTACTTC. As protein: CASSPSTSYEQYF.

The chain recombines TRBV11-1 with TRBJ1-2; D remains unclear. From germline, CDR1 is SGHAT and CDR2 FQDESV (reference sequence). V lost 5 bases and J 5 bases, leaving 12 bases between the germline ends. The CDR3 contains 13 residues. CDR3: CASSPRGRYGYTF. CDR3 in DNA: TGTGCCAGCAGCCCCCGCGGCCGGTATGGCTACACCTTC.

The genes are TRBV7-9 and TRBJ1-3; no clear D. Trimming took off 7 bases at V and 7 bases at J, with 8 bases between the two ends. Germline CDR1 reads SEHNR; CDR2 reads FQNEAQ (reference sequence). The CDR3 length is 11 residues. The CDR3 bases are TGTGCCAGCACCCCGGGGAACACCATATATTTT. This gives the protein CASTPGNTIYF. The entire variable domain, with the rest obtained from reference TRBV7-9 and TRBJ1-3, is as follows: DTGVSQNPRHKITKRGQNVTFRCDPISEHNRLYWYRQTLGQGPEFLTYFQNEAQLEKSRLLSDRFSAERPKGSFSTLEIQRTEQGDSAMYLCASTPGNTIYFGEGSWLTVV.

This chain links TRBV6-6 with TRBJ2-7; TRBD2 aligns across 14 bases. The CDR3 has 14 amino acids. Germline trimming cut 4 bases from V and 8 bases from J; bases unmatched to any gene: 4. CDR1 MNHNY and CDR2 SVGAGI come from the germline V gene (reference sequence). The CDR3 nucleotides are TGTGCCAGCAGTTTGGGACTAGCGGGAGACAAGCAGTACTTC. Protein product: CASSLGLAGDKQYF.

In its sample, this clone was seen a few times. The CDR3: CASSSGQDYEQYF. The CDR3 DNA reads as TGCGCCAGCAGCTCCGGACAGGACTACGAGCAGTACTTC. This chain connects TRBV5-1 to TRBJ2-7; 7 nucleotides agree with TRBD1. Losses at the gene ends were 3 bases for V and 3 bases for J; bases not matched to a gene: 3. Germline V gene lookup returns CDR1 SGHRS and CDR2 YFSETQ. The CDR3 extends over 13 amino acids.

The chain is built from TRBV7-9 and TRBJ2-5; D not certain. CDR1 is SEHNR, CDR2 FQNEAQ, per germline (reference sequence). The CDR3 length is 15 residues. Trimming stripped 1 base from V and 1 base from J, with 10 bases between. Written as DNA, the CDR3 is TGTGCCAGCAGCTTAGTGCTCGGGTCCCAAGAGACCCAGTACTTC. Amino acid sequence: CASSLVLGSQETQYF.

CDR3 loop: CASSVVPGGRAIGELFF. The CDR3 DNA follows: TGTGCCAGCAGCGTAGTTCCGGGAGGCCGGGCGATCGGGGAGCTGTTTTTT. The chain employs TRBV9 and TRBJ2-2, with 7 bases fitting TRBD2. The CDR3 covers 17 residues. Trimming took 0 bases from V and 7 from J; bases not matched to a gene: 12. Germline CDR1 SGDLS, CDR2 YYNGEE. Full variable domain (remainder filled in from reference TRBV9 and TRBJ2-2): DSGVTQTPKHLITATGQRVTLRCSPRSGDLSVYWYQQSLDQGLQFLIQYYNGEERAKGNILERFSAQQFPDLHSELNLSSLELGDSALYFCASSVVPGGRAIGELFFGEGSRLTVL.

Points on this clone: Sequence at one end of the junction differs from germline and may be a read error. The chain recombines TRBV28 with TRBJ1-5; D is unresolved. Looked up from germline, CDR1 is MDHEN and CDR2 is SYDVKM. This CDR3 has 13 residues. The CDR3 is CASSSQEVQPQHF. The CDR3 DNA sequence: TGTGCCAGTAGTTCTCAGGAGGTTCAGCCCCAGCATTTT.

This sequence joins TRBV18 and TRBJ2-7; D is undetermined. The CDR3 consists of 14 residues. Trimming took off 3 bases at V and 5 bases at J, with 14 bases between the two ends. Germline CDR1 and CDR2: KGHSH and LQKENI. CDR3 in DNA: TGTGCCAGCTCACCCCGACCGGCCCCAGACGAGCAGTACTTC. Its protein is CASSPRPAPDEQYF. Full variable domain (rest looked up from reference TRBV18 and TRBJ2-7): NAGVMQNPRHLVRRRGQEARLRCSPMKGHSHVYWYRQLPEEGLKFMVYLQKENIIDESGMPKERFSAEFPKEGPSILRIQQVVRGDSAAYFCASSPRPAPDEQYFGPGTRLTVT.

The V and J genes are TRBV30 and TRBJ2-2; tentatively, D is TRBD2 (6 bases). The germline V gene encodes CDR1 GTSNPN and CDR2 SVGIG (reference sequence). Between the trimmed V and J ends, which lost 3 bases and 5 bases, there was a span of 13 bases. The CDR3 runs 14 residues. CDR3 coding DNA: TGTGCCTGGAGGTCCGGGGGTAGTACCGGGGAGCTGTTTTTT. This translates into CAWRSGGSTGELFF.

The chain combines TRBV21-1 with TRBJ1-5. TRBV21-1 is marked as a pseudogene. This CDR3 spans 17 amino acids. The CDR3, as DNA: TGTGCCGGCCCGCGGGCGCGGGGCGGGTTGAACAATCAGCCCCAGCATTTT. Protein sequence: CAGPRARGGLNNQPQHF.

The chain recombines TRBV28 with TRBJ2-7; 7 nucleotides agree with TRBD2. Germline V CDR1 and CDR2: MDHEN, SYDVKM. This CDR3 has 15 amino acids. Unmatched junction bases numbered 9, after V lost 1 base and J lost 6 bases. The CDR3 is CASSLFGGGPGEQYF. Here the CDR3 DNA reads TGTGCCAGCAGTTTATTTGGGGGAGGGCCGGGCGAGCAGTACTTC.

The V call is TRBV30, the J call TRBJ2-2; D is possibly TRBD1 (6 bases). There are 17 residues in the CDR3. The V gene's germline CDR1 is GTSNPN and CDR2 SVGIG (reference sequence). The V end lost 1 base, the J end lost 6 bases, and 21 bases lay between the germline ends. CDR3 loop: CAWSGSGTLMWSGELFF. DNA for the CDR3: TGTGCCTGGAGTGGATCCGGGACATTAATGTGGTCCGGGGAGCTGTTTTTT.

This clone was observed a single time. CDR3 in amino acids: CASSKCRDAIYEQYF. The DNA of the CDR3 is TGTGCCAGCAGCAAATGCCGCGACGCAATCTACGAGCAGTACTTC. V is TRBV21-1 and J is TRBJ2-7. TRBV21-1 represents a pseudogene. The CDR3 extends over 15 amino acids.

DNA for the CDR3: TGTGCCAGCAGCCTCGGGACTAGCCTCTACGAGCAGTACTTC. It yields the protein CASSLGTSLYEQYF. The chain has TRBV6-5 and TRBJ2-7; 9 nucleotides agree with TRBD2. V lost 6 bases and J lost 3; bases outside the gene matches: 6. CDR1 MNHEY and CDR2 SVGAGI come from the germline V gene. This CDR3 has 14 amino acids.

The chain uses TRBV5-1 and TRBJ2-7; 9 bases map to TRBD1. The J segment lost 3 bases and the V segment lost 4 bases, leaving 5 bases of the junction unmatched. The CDR3 loop spans 14 amino acids. CDR1 and CDR2 (germline): SGHRS, YFSETQ. The CDR3 here is CASSPKDRGYEQYF. As DNA, the CDR3 is TGCGCCAGCAGCCCAAAGGACAGGGGCTACGAGCAGTACTTC.

The chain has TRBV11-3 and TRBJ2-7, with 15 bases matching TRBD2. Germline values: CDR1 SGHNT, CDR2 YENEEA. This CDR3 is built from 16 residues. The V and J ends lost 5 bases and 6 bases, in that order; junction bases with no gene match: 8. This CDR3 is CASSAGLAGGLSEQYF. The CDR3 DNA follows: TGTGCCAGCAGCGCGGGACTAGCGGGAGGTCTCTCCGAGCAGTACTTC.

The chain combines TRBV7-7 with TRBJ2-2; TRBD2 matches at 12 bases. The CDR3 is made up of 16 amino acids. The V gene's germline CDR1 is SSHAT and CDR2 FNYEAQ (reference sequence). Losses at the gene ends were 5 bases for V and 5 bases for J; bases not matched to a gene: 6. DNA of the CDR3: TGTGCCAGCAGCAACGGACTAGCGGGACGTACCGGGGAGCTGTTTTTT. Amino acids: CASSNGLAGRTGELFF.

The chain uses TRBV5-4 and TRBJ2-5, with a possible D match to TRBD2 (5 bases). V lost 4 bases and J lost 5, with 15 bases in between. CDR3 length: 14 amino acids. CDR1 and CDR2 (germline): SGHNT, YYREEE (reference sequence). CDR3 coding DNA: TGTGCCAGCAGCGCGGGCGCGGGCTACGAGACCCAGTACTTC. Translating it yields CASSAGAGYETQYF.

The rearrangement links TRBV19 to TRBJ2-3; D is perhaps TRBD2 (6 bases). V lost 10 bases to trimming and J lost 3 bases, with 20 bases between them. Germline CDR1 and CDR2: LNHDA and SQIVND (reference sequence). This CDR3 contains 15 residues. The CDR3 DNA follows: TGTGCCACCCAAGAGACCGGGACTCTAACAGATACGCAGTATTTT. Residues: CATQETGTLTDTQYF.

The CDR3 nucleotides are TGTGCCAGCTCGGGATTTCAGCCCCAGCATTTT. It is translated as CASSGFQPQHF. This chain uses TRBV6-4 with TRBJ1-5; D not certain. This CDR3 is built from 11 residues. Germline loops: CDR1 MRHNA, CDR2 SNTAGT. Trimming removed 8 bases from V and 6 bases from J, with 8 bases in between.

The genes are TRBV7-6 and TRBJ2-3, with TRBD2 matching over 8 bases. The CDR3 extends over 16 amino acids. Germline values: CDR1 SGHVS, CDR2 FNYEAQ. V was pared by 1 base and J by 6 bases, with 9 bases of the junction left unmatched. The CDR3 reads CASSLVLGGRFDTQYF. The CDR3 bases are TGTGCCAGCAGCTTAGTACTTGGCGGGAGGTTCGATACGCAGTATTTT.